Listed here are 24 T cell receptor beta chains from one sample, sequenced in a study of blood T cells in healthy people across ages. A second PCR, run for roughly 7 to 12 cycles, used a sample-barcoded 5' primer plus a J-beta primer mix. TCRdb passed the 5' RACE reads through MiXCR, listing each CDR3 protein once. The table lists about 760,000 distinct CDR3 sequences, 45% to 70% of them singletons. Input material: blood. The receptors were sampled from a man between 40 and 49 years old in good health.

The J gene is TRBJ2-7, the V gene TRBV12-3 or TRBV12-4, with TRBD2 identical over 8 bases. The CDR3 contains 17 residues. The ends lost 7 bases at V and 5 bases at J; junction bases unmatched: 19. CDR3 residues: CASTPLSFSGTRNEQYF. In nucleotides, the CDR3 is TGTGCCAGCACTCCCCTCTCTTTTAGCGGGACCCGAAACGAGCAGTACTTC.

For the CDR3, the DNA is TGTGCCAGCAGCCAGGGACTTCCTGGCTACGAGCAGTACTTC. It encodes CASSQGLPGYEQYF. The chain joins TRBV27 to TRBJ2-7, with a tentative D call TRBD2 (6 bases). V gave up 6 bases and J gave up 3 bases, with 15 bases separating them. The CDR3 is 14 residues long. Germline CDR1 reads MNHEY; CDR2 reads SMNVEV (reference sequence).

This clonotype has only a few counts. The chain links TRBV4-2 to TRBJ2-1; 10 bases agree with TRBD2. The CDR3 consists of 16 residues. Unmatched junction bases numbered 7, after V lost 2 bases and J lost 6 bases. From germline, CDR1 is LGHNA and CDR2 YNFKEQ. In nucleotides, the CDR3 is TGTGCCAGCAGCCAATTGACTAGCGGGTCACCCAATGAGCAGTTCTTC. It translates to CASSQLTSGSPNEQFF.

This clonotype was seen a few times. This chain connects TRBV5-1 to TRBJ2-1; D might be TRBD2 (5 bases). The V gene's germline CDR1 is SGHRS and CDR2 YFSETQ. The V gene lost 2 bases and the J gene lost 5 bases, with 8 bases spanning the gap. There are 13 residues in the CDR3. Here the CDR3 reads CASSFTADNEQFF. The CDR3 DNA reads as TGCGCCAGCAGCTTCACAGCGGACAATGAGCAGTTCTTC.

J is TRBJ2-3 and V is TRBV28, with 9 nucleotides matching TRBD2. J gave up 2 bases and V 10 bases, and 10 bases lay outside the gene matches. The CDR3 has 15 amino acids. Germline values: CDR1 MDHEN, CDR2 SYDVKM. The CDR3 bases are TGTGCCACCAAGAAAACTAGCGGGCACACAGATACGCAGTATTTT. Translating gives CATKKTSGHTDTQYF. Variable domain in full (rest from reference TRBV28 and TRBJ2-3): DVKVTQSSRYLVKRTGEKVFLECVQDMDHENMFWYRQDPGLGLRLIYFSYDVKMKEKGDIPEGYSVSREKKERFSLILESASTNQTSMYLCATKKTSGHTDTQYFGPGTRLTVL.

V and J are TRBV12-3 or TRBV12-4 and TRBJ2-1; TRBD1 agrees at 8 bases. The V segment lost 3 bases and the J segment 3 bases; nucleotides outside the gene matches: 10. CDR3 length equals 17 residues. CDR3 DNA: TGTGCCAGCAGTTTTTTAGCGGCAGGGGGCCACTACAATGAGCAGTTCTTC. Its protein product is CASSFLAAGGHYNEQFF.

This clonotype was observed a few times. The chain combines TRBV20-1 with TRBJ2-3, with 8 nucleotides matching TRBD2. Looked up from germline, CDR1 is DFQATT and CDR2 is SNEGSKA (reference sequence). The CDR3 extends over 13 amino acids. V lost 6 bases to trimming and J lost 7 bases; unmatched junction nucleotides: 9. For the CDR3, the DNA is TGCAGTGCCGGGGGGGTCCTTGCCTATACGCAGTATTTT. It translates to CSAGGVLAYTQYF.

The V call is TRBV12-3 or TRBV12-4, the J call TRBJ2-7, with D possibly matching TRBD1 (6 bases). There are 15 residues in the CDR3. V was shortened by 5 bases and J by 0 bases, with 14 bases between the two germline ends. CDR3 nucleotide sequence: TGTGCCAGCAGTGTCACAGGGATGAGCTCCTACGAGCAGTACTTC. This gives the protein CASSVTGMSSYEQYF.

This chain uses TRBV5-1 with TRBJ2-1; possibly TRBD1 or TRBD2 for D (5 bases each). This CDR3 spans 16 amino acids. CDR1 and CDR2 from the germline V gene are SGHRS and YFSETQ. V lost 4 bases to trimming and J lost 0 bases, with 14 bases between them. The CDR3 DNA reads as TGCGCCAGCAGCGGGACCGACACCAGCTCCTACAATGAGCAGTTCTTC. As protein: CASSGTDTSSYNEQFF.

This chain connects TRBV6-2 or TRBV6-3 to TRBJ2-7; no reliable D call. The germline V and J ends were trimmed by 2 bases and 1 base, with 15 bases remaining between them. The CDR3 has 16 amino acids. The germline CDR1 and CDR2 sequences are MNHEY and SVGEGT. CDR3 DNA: TGTGCCAGCAGTTACCAGTCACTCCTAATATCCTACGAGCAGTACTTC. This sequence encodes CASSYQSLLISYEQYF.

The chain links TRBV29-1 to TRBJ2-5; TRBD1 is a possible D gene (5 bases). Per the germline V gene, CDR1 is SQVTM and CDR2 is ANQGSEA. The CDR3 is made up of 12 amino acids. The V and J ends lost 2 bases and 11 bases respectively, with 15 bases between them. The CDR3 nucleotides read TGCAGCGTTGAACGGCAGGGCAATGAGCAGTACTTC. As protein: CSVERQGNEQYF.

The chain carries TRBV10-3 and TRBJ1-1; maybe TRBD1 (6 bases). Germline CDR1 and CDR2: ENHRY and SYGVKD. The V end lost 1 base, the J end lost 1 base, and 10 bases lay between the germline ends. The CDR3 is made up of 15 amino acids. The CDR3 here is CAISEFKQGNTEAFF. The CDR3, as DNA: TGTGCCATCAGTGAGTTTAAACAGGGGAACACTGAAGCTTTCTTT.

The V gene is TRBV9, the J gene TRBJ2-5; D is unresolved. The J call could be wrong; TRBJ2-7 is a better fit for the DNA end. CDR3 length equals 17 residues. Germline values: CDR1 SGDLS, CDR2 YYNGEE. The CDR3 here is CASSVGPGGRTGHEQYF. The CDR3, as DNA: TGTGCCAGCAGCGTAGGCCCCGGCGGCAGGACGGGCCACGAGCAGTACTTC.

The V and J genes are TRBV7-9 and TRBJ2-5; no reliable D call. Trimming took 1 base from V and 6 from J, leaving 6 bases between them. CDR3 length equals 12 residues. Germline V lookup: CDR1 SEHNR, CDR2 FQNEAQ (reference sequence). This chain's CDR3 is CASSLGSKTQYF. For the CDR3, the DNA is TGTGCCAGCAGCTTAGGCTCGAAGACCCAGTACTTC.

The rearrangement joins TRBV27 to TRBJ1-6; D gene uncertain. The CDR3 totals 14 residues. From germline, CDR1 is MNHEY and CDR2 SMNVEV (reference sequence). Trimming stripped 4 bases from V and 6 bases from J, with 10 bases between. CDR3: CASSSPLSNSPLHF. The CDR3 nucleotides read TGTGCCAGCAGTTCCCCCCTCTCTAATTCACCCCTCCACTTT.

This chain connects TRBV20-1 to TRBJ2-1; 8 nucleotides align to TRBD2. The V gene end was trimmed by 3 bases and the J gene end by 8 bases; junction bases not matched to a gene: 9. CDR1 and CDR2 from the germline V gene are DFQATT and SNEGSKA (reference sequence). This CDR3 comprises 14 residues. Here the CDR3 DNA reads TGCAGTGCTAGGAGTCTAGCGGGTCTCGATGAGCAGTTCTTC. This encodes CSARSLAGLDEQFF.

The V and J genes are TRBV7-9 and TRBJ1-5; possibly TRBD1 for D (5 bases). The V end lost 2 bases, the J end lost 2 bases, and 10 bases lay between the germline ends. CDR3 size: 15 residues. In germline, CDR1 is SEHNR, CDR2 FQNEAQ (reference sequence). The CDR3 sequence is CASSLTGRGNQPQHF. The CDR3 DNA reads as TGTGCCAGCAGCTTAACGGGACGAGGCAATCAGCCCCAGCATTTT.

The CDR3 DNA reads as TGCAGTGCTAGCACGGGGGGGCGGGGCACAGATACGCAGTATTTT. Translated: CSASTGGRGTDTQYF. The chain links TRBV20-1 to TRBJ2-3; TRBD2 agrees at 8 bases. V dropped 3 bases and J dropped 1; count of bases not matched to a gene: 6. The CDR3 is 15 residues long. Germline V gene data show CDR1 as DFQATT and CDR2 as SNEGSKA (reference sequence).

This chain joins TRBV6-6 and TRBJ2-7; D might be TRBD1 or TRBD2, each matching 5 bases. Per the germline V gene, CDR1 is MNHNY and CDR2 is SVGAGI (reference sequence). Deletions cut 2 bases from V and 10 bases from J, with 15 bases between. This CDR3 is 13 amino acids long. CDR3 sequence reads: CASSYRDGELQYF. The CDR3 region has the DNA TGTGCCAGCAGTTACCGGGACGGGGAACTTCAGTACTTC.

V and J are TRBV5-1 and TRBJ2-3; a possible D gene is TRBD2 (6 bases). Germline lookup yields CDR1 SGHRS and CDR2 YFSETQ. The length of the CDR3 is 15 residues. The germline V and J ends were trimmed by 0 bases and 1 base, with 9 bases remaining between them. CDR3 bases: TGCGCCAGCAGCTTGGAGCGGGCACGCACAGATACGCAGTATTTT. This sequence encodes CASSLERARTDTQYF.

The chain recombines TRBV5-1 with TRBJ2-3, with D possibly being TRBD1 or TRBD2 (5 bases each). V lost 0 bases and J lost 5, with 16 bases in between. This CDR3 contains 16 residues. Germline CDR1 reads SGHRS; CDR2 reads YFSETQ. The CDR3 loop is CASSLGEMGVGDTQYF. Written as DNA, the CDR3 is TGCGCCAGCAGCTTGGGAGAGATGGGGGTCGGAGATACGCAGTATTTT.

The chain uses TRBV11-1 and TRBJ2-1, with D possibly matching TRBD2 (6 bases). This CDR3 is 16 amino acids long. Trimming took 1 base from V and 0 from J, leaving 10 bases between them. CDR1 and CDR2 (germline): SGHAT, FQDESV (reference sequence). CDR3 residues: CASSLVGRDSYNEQFF. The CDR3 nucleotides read TGTGCCAGCAGCTTAGTAGGGCGGGACTCCTACAATGAGCAGTTCTTC.

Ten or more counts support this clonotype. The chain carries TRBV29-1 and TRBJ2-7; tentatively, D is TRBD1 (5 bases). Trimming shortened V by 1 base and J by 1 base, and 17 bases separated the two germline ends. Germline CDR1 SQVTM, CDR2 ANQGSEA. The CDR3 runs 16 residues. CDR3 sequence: CSVEGVKGLRSYEQYF. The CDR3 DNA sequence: TGCAGCGTTGAAGGGGTAAAGGGGCTGAGGTCCTACGAGCAGTACTTC.

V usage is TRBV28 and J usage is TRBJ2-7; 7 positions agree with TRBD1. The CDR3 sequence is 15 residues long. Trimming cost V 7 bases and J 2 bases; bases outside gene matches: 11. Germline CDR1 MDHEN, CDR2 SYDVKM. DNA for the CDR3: TGTGCCAGCACCTTCACAGGGGCTGGGCCCTACGAGCAGTACTTC. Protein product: CASTFTGAGPYEQYF.